A single T cell receptor beta chain is shown here with its context. What it binds is not known. The entry originates in a study of Graves' ophthalmopathy and Graves' hyperthyroidism. Study-wide findings and caveats: The model's prediction of ophthalmopathy progression had approximately 71% sensitivity and roughly 72% specificity.

CDR3 regions of TCR beta were amplified from RNA transcripts. The authors performed first-round RT-PCR with HTBI primers and then a second-round multiplex PCR. TCRdb ran MiXCR on the multiplex PCR reads and lists one entry per CDR3 protein. The sample comprises roughly 160,000 distinct CDR3 sequences, over 35% of which are singletons, and roughly 5.8% rests with the top ten. The CDR3 is made up of 16 amino acids. Germline CDR1 is SGHVS and CDR2 is FQNEAQ. V lost 5 bases and J lost 4; bases outside the gene matches: 10. The sequence was collected from a woman between 40 and 50 years old with Graves' ophthalmopathy. The genes are TRBV7-8 and TRBJ2-7; TRBD2 agrees at 11 bases. Specimen: peripheral blood. Here the CDR3 reads CASSPRPGLAVYEQYF. The CDR3 DNA reads as TGTGCCAGCAGCCCCCGGCCGGGACTAGCGGTTTACGAGCAGTACTTC.